These 11 T cell receptor beta chains were all obtained from the same sample, sequenced in a study of T cell responses to AZD1222 COVID-19 vaccine. Profiling relied on immunoSEQ multiplex PCR, and the TCRdb table lists in-frame clones only, not all of them. The table lists more than 140,000 clones, about 91% of them singletons. Sequencing used peripheral blood, obtained on day 0 of AZD1222 vaccination. These receptors were taken from an adult in good health.

The chain combines TRBV19 with TRBJ2-3; D remains unclear. Germline V lookup: CDR1 LNHDA, CDR2 SQIVND (reference sequence). CDR3 size: 13 residues. V lost 5 bases to trimming and J lost 5 bases, with 11 bases between them. CDR3 sequence reads: CASSETRIDTQYF. The CDR3 bases are TGTGCCAGTAGTGAGACGCGAATAGATACGCAGTATTTT.

V gene TRBV19 combines with J gene TRBJ1-2, with no clear D. In germline, CDR1 is LNHDA, CDR2 SQIVND (reference sequence). The CDR3 contains 16 residues. The V end was cut by 6 bases, the J end by 3 bases, with 20 bases between. As DNA, the CDR3 is TGTGCCAGTAGACCCCACTCCAATCCCTTGGACTATGGCTACACCTTC. The encoded protein is CASRPHSNPLDYGYTF. Using reference TRBV19 and TRBJ1-2 for the parts outside the CDR3, the full variable domain is DGGITQSPKYLFRKEGQNVTLSCEQNLNHDAMYWYRQDPGQGLRLIYYSQIVNDFQKGDIAEGYSVSREKKESFPLTVTSAQKNPTAFYLCASRPHSNPLDYGYTFGSGTRLTVV.

The rearrangement links TRBV28 to TRBJ1-2; 8 nucleotides line up with TRBD1. CDR1 and CDR2 from the germline V gene are MDHEN and SYDVKM. The trim removed 6 bases at V and 1 base at J, leaving 10 bases unmatched. The CDR3 has 16 amino acids. The CDR3 DNA reads TGTGCCAGCAGGGCCAACCTCGGACAGGGTAACTATGGCTACACCTTC. Translated, it gives CASRANLGQGNYGYTF.

V gene TRBV5-1 combines with J gene TRBJ1-3; D gene uncertain. The CDR3 is 15 residues long. Germline V CDR1 and CDR2: SGHRS, YFSETQ. Trimming removed 0 bases at V and 0 bases at J, with 7 bases between. This chain's CDR3 is CASSLGPFSGNTIYF. The CDR3 coding sequence is TGCGCCAGCAGCTTGGGACCGTTCTCTGGAAACACCATATATTTT.

The chain employs TRBV28 and TRBJ2-7; weak D call: TRBD1 (5 bases). Germline V gene sequence: CDR1 MDHEN, CDR2 SYDVKM. This CDR3 spans 14 amino acids. V lost 6 bases, J lost 2 bases, and 14 bases lay in between. CDR3 nucleotides: TGTGCCAGCAGACTAACAGGTCCCACCTACGAGCAGTACTTC. Translation: CASRLTGPTYEQYF.

This clone counts as medium-sized. CDR3 bases: TGCGCCAGCAGCCAAGAAAGGGGCGAGGACAGCCTGTTTTTT. Its translation is CASSQERGEDSLFF. V and J are TRBV4-3 and TRBJ1-4; a possible D gene is TRBD1 (6 bases). Trimming removed 0 bases at V and 14 bases at J, with 16 bases between. The CDR3 totals 14 residues. The germline V gene has CDR1 LGHNA and CDR2 YSLEER.

The chain uses TRBV5-4 and TRBJ2-5; D is unresolved. The CDR3 sequence is 15 residues long. The germline CDR1 and CDR2 sequences are SGHNT and YYREEE (reference sequence). V lost 0 bases and J 5 bases, leaving 14 bases between the germline ends. CDR3 DNA: TGTGCCAGCAGCTTGGCCTCTGAAAGGGTTGAGACCCAGTACTTC. Encoded protein: CASSLASERVETQYF.

This chain uses TRBV28 with TRBJ2-5, with TRBD1 identical over 8 bases. The CDR3 has 15 residues. Unmatched junction bases numbered 7, after V lost 3 bases and J lost 4 bases. CDR1 MDHEN and CDR2 SYDVKM come from the germline V gene. CDR3 sequence: CASSFARGLGETQYF. CDR3 nucleotide sequence: TGTGCCAGCAGTTTCGCCAGGGGGCTAGGAGAGACCCAGTACTTC.

The chain employs TRBV19 and TRBJ2-3; TRBD2 matches at 9 bases. Per germline, CDR1 LNHDA and CDR2 SQIVND (reference sequence). V gave up 3 bases and J gave up 5 bases; unmatched junction bases: 12. The CDR3 sequence is 17 residues long. The CDR3 reads CASSIGAGGPFEDTQYF. The DNA for the CDR3 is TGTGCCAGTAGTATCGGGGCGGGAGGGCCGTTCGAAGATACGCAGTATTTT.

By sample share, this clone is medium-sized (0.01 to 0.1%). CDR3 sequence: CASSYSTLGQETQYF. In nucleotides, the CDR3 is TGTGCCAGCAGTTACTCCACCCTAGGACAAGAGACCCAGTACTTC. The rearrangement joins TRBV6-5 to TRBJ2-5; no firm D call. Germline V gene sequence: CDR1 MNHEY, CDR2 SVGAGI. There are 15 residues in the CDR3. V dropped 0 bases and J dropped 2 bases, with 10 bases sitting between them.

This chain links TRBV11-3 with TRBJ2-1, with a possible D match to TRBD1 (6 bases). V lost 2 bases and J lost 2, with 13 bases in between. Germline assignment: CDR1 SGHNT and CDR2 YENEEA. This CDR3 is 16 amino acids long. The CDR3 DNA reads TGTGCCAGCAGCTTAAACGGTGGGGGCCCCTACAATGAGCAGTTCTTC. Protein sequence: CASSLNGGGPYNEQFF.